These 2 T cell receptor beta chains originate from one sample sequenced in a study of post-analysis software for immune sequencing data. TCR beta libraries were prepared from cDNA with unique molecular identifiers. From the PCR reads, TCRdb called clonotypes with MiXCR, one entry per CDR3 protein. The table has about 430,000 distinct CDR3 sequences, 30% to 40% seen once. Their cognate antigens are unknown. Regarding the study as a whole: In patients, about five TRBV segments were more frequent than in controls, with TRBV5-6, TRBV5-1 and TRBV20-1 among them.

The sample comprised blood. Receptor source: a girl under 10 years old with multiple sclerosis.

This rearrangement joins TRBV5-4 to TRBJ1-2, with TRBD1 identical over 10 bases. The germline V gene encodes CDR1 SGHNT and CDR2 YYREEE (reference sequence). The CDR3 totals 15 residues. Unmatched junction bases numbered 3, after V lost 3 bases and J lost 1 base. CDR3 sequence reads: CASSSDRGNNYGYTF. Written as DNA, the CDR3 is TGTGCCAGCAGCTCGGACAGGGGGAATAACTATGGCTACACCTTC.

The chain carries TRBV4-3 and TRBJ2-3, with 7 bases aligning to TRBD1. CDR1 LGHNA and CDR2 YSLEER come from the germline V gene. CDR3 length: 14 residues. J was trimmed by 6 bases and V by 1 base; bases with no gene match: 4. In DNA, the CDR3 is TGCGCCAGCAGCCAAGGTTCCAGGGGGGATACGCAGTATTTT. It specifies CASSQGSRGDTQYF.